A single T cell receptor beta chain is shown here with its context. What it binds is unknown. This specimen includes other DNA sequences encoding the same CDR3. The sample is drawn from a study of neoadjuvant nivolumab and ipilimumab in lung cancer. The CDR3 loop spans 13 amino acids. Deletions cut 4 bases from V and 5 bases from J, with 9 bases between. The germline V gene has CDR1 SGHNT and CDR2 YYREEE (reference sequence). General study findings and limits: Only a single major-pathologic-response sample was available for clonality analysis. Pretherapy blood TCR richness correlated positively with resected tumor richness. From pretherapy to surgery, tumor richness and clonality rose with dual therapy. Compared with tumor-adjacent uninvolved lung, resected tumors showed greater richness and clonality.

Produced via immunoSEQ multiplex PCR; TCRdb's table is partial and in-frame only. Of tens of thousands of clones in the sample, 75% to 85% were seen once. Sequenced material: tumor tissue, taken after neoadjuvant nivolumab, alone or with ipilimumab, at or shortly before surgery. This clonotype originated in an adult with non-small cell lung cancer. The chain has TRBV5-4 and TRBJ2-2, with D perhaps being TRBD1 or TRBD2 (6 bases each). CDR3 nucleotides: TGTGCCAGCAGCAGGGGGGAAACCGGGGAGCTGTTTTTT. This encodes CASSRGETGELFF.